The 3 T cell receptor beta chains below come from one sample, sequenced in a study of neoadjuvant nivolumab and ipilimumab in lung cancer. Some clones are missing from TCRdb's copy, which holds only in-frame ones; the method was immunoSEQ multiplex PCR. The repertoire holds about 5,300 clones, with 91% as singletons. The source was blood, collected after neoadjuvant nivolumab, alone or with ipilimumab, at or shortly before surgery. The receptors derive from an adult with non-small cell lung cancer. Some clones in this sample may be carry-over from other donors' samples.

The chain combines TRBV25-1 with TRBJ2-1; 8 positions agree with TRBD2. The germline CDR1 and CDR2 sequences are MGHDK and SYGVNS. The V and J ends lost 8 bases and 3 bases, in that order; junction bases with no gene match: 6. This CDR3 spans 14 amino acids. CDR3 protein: CASGPGLGYNEQFF. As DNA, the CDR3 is TGTGCCAGCGGTCCGGGACTAGGCTACAATGAGCAGTTCTTC.

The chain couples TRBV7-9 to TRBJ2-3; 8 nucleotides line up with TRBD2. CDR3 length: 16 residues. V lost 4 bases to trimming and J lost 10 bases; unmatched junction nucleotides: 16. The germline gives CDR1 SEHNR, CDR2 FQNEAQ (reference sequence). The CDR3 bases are TGTGCCAGCAGCTCGTTGCGCGGGGGGTATCAGATGCCGCAGTATTTT. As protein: CASSSLRGGYQMPQYF.

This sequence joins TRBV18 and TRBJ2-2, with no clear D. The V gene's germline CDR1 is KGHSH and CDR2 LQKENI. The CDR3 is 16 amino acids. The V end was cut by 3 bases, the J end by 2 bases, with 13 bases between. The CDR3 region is CASSPLPSINTGELFF. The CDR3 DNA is TGTGCCAGCTCACCTTTACCCTCCATTAACACCGGGGAGCTGTTTTTT. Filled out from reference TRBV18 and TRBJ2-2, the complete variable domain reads NAGVMQNPRHLVRRRGQEARLRCSPMKGHSHVYWYRQLPEEGLKFMVYLQKENIIDESGMPKERFSAEFPKEGPSILRIQQVVRGDSAAYFCASSPLPSINTGELFFGEGSRLTVL.